A selection of T cell receptor beta chains follows, all from one sample in a study of cytomegalovirus exposure and HLA in healthy donors. Profiling relied on immunoSEQ multiplex PCR, and the TCRdb table lists in-frame clones only, not all of them. The repertoire consists of roughly 190,000 clones, with around 67% occurring once and the leading ten covering less than 4%. Sequenced input: PBMCs. The receptor source for this set is a woman younger than 45 in good health and CMV-seropositive. Each CDR3 is given without its conserved first and last residue. D genes are given only for firm matches.

ASSSAGTSEDNEQF | TRBV5-4 | TRBD2
ASSIVPGSGANVLT | TRBV19 | .
ASSLYRGGYGYT | TRBV27 | TRBD1
ASSVGLAGGRLF | TRBV9 | TRBD2
ASSRQGDEKLF | TRBV5-6 | TRBD1
ASSAKREGLDEQY | TRBV6-1 | TRBD2
ASSPRGPGELF | TRBV19 | .
ASSLGGQGNQPQH | TRBV5-5 | TRBD1
ASSATGTEAF | TRBV28 | .
ASSFSTIRGQRAKNIQY | TRBV13 | TRBD1
ASRGVAANTGELF | TRBV11-2 | .
SAWTSGFYEQY | TRBV29-1 | TRBD2
ASSQVGRGATNEKLF | TRBV4-1 | TRBD1
ASSPTGGINTGELF | TRBV5-1 | TRBD1
SASVADTQY | TRBV20-1 | .
ASSESGAGGTSYNEQF | TRBV10-1 | TRBD2
ASSATGGEQY | TRBV9 | TRBD1
ASSLAIAGGKNEQF | TRBV11-3 | TRBD2
ASRGLPRGNSPLH | TRBV2 | .
ASSFEGVRDTQY | TRBV7-9 | .
ASSSLTGGGPGELF | TRBV6-6 | .
ASSEDSGYTEAF | TRBV6-1 | .
ATREPDTGANVLT | TRBV6-5 | TRBD2
ASRLSESSYEQY | TRBV28 | .
ASSLANAGVGNEQF | TRBV5-1 | TRBD2
ASSLDGTEGEQY | TRBV11-1 | TRBD1
ASSQEGTPHSRTSGRAWYEQY | TRBV4-2 | TRBD2
ASSLVGSGRREQY | TRBV5-4 | TRBD2
ASSDFRDRGMHEQF | TRBV7-6 | TRBD1
TSSQDGQGQNYGYT | TRBV1 | .
ASSKEGWNYEQY | TRBV18 | .
ASSLGEAKWF | TRBV7-9 | .
SVERRQTNFMNTEAF | TRBV29-1 | .
AIRDRAGNTIY | TRBV10-3 | TRBD1
ATRLAGGPNEQF | TRBV15 | TRBD2
ASSEVRGPYEQY | TRBV25-1 | .
ASSLAPQGSRQY | TRBV11-2 | TRBD1
ASSLSIPGQGINTIY | TRBV27 | TRBD1
ASSFAGGEQY | TRBV6-5 | .